This T cell receptor beta chain derives from a study of Ad26.COV2.S vaccination and SARS-CoV-2 variants. General study findings and limits: Comparable non-spike TCR breadth was observed in vaccine and placebo recipients.

The V gene lost 5 bases and the J gene lost 8 bases, with 13 bases spanning the gap. Germline lookup yields CDR1 SGHTA and CDR2 FQGNSA. The CDR3 consists of 12 residues. Treatment denoted: 15 to 20 received Ad26.COV2.S at low or high dose, single or two shots; five or six received placebo; per-sample allocation not given. Day 63 after the first injection of vaccine or placebo was the sampling time. This table comes from immunoSEQ multiplex PCR, and its TCRdb copy is limited to in-frame clones, with some not included. There are 300,000 to 400,000 clones in the sample; 85% to 90% occur only once, and approximately 5% lies in the top ten. For this clone: The antigen remains unidentified.

J is TRBJ2-7 and V is TRBV7-2; D is ambiguous. The source is a person aged 18-60 years who received the Ad26.COV2.S COVID-19 vaccine or a placebo. The source was peripheral blood, collected in a trial of Ad26.COV2.S vaccine versus placebo. This chain's CDR3 is CASSREGSQQYF. In DNA form, the CDR3 reads TGTGCCAGCAGCAGAGAAGGAAGCCAGCAGTACTTC.